Each of the 29 T cell receptor beta chains below was sequenced from the same sample in a study of blood T cell repertoires in COVID-19. Assay: immunoSEQ multiplex PCR; the TCRdb copy retains only in-frame clones and omits some. The sample lists about 43,000 clones; 70% to 90% were seen once. The source material was peripheral blood. These receptors all stem from a man in his 60s with active COVID-19.

The sample holds a few counts of this clone. Distinct nucleotide sequences in the sample also encode this CDR3. The V and J genes are TRBV3-1 (or the pseudogene TRBV3-2) and TRBJ2-2; the D gene is possibly TRBD2 (5 bases). The germline CDR1 and CDR2 sequences are LGHDT and YNNKEL (reference sequence). The CDR3 runs to 14 residues. V was cut by 1 base and J by 5 bases, with 8 bases left in between. CDR3 region: CASSQVGGTGELFF. The CDR3 DNA sequence: TGTGCCAGCAGCCAAGTAGGCGGGACCGGGGAGCTGTTTTTT.

This rearrangement joins TRBV5-1 to TRBJ2-1; D perhaps matches TRBD1 (6 bases). The germline V gene encodes CDR1 SGHRS and CDR2 YFSETQ. CDR3 length equals 15 residues. The ends were cut back, 3 bases at V and 1 base at J, with 11 bases in the middle. CDR3 DNA: TGCGCCAGCAGCTCTACAGGGTTTTCCTACAATGAGCAGTTCTTC. It specifies CASSSTGFSYNEQFF.

CDR3 in DNA: TGTGCCAGCAGCCCGACCCAGGCTCCGTATGGCTACACCTTC. Translated: CASSPTQAPYGYTF. This chain uses TRBV7-2 with TRBJ1-2; D unresolved. CDR3 length equals 14 residues. Deletions cut 5 bases from V and 5 bases from J, with 15 bases between. CDR1 is SGHTA, CDR2 FQGNSA, per germline.

The CDR3 is CASSQDHPGGPTF. In DNA form, the CDR3 reads TGTGCCAGCAGCCAAGATCACCCAGGGGGACCGACCTTC. The chain couples TRBV3-1 (or the pseudogene TRBV3-2) to TRBJ1-2; TRBD1 agrees at 7 bases. The germline V gene encodes CDR1 LGHDT and CDR2 YNNKEL (reference sequence). V was clipped by 0 bases and J by 14 bases; unmatched bases: 9. The CDR3 is 13 residues long.

V and J are TRBV13 and TRBJ1-3; 8 positions match TRBD1. The junction had 5 bases not matched to a gene; V was cut back by 3 bases and J by 7 bases. The CDR3 has 14 residues. CDR1 is PRHDT and CDR2 is FYEKMQ in the germline V gene (reference sequence). CDR3 protein: CASSLVTGGNTIYF. In DNA, the CDR3 is TGTGCCAGCAGCTTGGTTACAGGGGGGAACACCATATATTTT.

V gene TRBV11-2 combines with J gene TRBJ2-1; D is perhaps TRBD2 (5 bases). Trimming took 5 bases from V and 10 from J, leaving 21 bases between them. In germline, CDR1 is SGHAT, CDR2 FQNNGV. CDR3 length: 15 residues. CDR3 sequence: CASSPSGAALAEQFF. CDR3 in DNA: TGTGCCAGCAGCCCATCCGGAGCGGCCCTCGCCGAGCAGTTCTTC.

The chain employs TRBV9 and TRBJ2-7, with 10 bases aligning to TRBD2. The CDR3 covers 16 residues. CDR1 SGDLS and CDR2 YYNGEE come from the germline V gene. V shed 0 bases, J shed 5 bases, and the junction held 8 bases outside the gene matches. The CDR3 DNA sequence: TGTGCCAGCAGCGTAGGTGCTAGCGGGGGCCTGGACGAGCAGTACTTC. Its protein is CASSVGASGGLDEQYF.

The V and J genes are TRBV7-2 and TRBJ2-3, with 8 bases lining up with TRBD1. The CDR3 is made up of 15 amino acids. Germline assignment: CDR1 SGHTA and CDR2 FQGNSA. V gave up 4 bases and J gave up 0 bases; unmatched junction bases: 3. The CDR3 DNA sequence: TGTGCCAGCAGCTATGGACAGGGTAGCACAGATACGCAGTATTTT. This codes for CASSYGQGSTDTQYF.

This chain joins TRBV12-3 or TRBV12-4 and TRBJ1-1, with D unclear. The CDR3 is made up of 13 amino acids. V was pared by 0 bases and J by 8 bases, with 10 bases between. DNA for the CDR3: TGTGCCAGCAGTTTAGCGCCGAAGCTAGAAGCTTTCTTT. The encoded protein is CASSLAPKLEAFF.

This clone was recorded only once. The chain combines TRBV2 with TRBJ2-5, with D unresolved. This CDR3 is 14 amino acids long. Between the trimmed V and J ends, which lost 2 bases and 2 bases, there was a span of 9 bases. From germline, CDR1 is SNHLY and CDR2 FYNNEI. The DNA for the CDR3 is TGTGCCAGCAGTGAAACAGTTAGTCAAGAGACCCAGTACTTC. Translation: CASSETVSQETQYF.

V and J are TRBV6-5 and TRBJ1-2; D is possibly TRBD1 (6 bases). Germline values: CDR1 MNHEY, CDR2 SVGAGI. The CDR3 runs 13 residues. The ends were cut back, 2 bases at V and 4 bases at J, with 8 bases in the middle. CDR3 protein: CASSYQGTYGYTF. For the CDR3, the DNA is TGTGCCAGCAGTTACCAGGGGACCTATGGCTACACCTTC.

This clone was found once. The V and J genes are TRBV25-1 and TRBJ2-2, with 7 bases fitting TRBD1. The CDR3 sequence is 15 residues long. In germline, CDR1 is MGHDK, CDR2 SYGVNS. V dropped 1 base and J dropped 7; count of bases not matched to a gene: 6. The CDR3 region has the DNA TGTGCCAGCAGTGAATTTGGACAGGTTGGCGGGGAGCTGTTTTTT. It translates to CASSEFGQVGGELFF.

The chain uses TRBV28 and TRBJ1-4, with D possibly matching TRBD1 (6 bases). This CDR3 is 14 amino acids long. The germline CDR1 and CDR2 sequences are MDHEN and SYDVKM. V lost 5 bases and J 6 bases, leaving 13 bases between the germline ends. CDR3 protein: CASSTGTFDEKLFF. In nucleotides, the CDR3 is TGTGCCAGCAGTACCGGGACATTCGATGAAAAACTGTTTTTT. The entire variable domain, with the rest obtained from reference TRBV28 and TRBJ1-4, is as follows: DVKVTQSSRYLVKRTGEKVFLECVQDMDHENMFWYRQDPGLGLRLIYFSYDVKMKEKGDIPEGYSVSREKKERFSLILESASTNQTSMYLCASSTGTFDEKLFFGSGTQLSVL.

The chain employs TRBV28 and TRBJ1-1; D is possibly TRBD1 (5 bases). Trimming removed 6 bases from V and 11 bases from J, with 19 bases in between. CDR1 is MDHEN and CDR2 is SYDVKM in the germline V gene. The CDR3 totals 13 residues. CDR3 bases: TGTGCCAGCAGCAAGCTGACAGTGCCCTGGGCTTTCTTT. This encodes CASSKLTVPWAFF.

This chain connects TRBV11-3 to TRBJ1-1; D is undetermined. V was cut by 3 bases and J by 3 bases, with 8 bases left in between. The CDR3 covers 13 residues. Germline assignment: CDR1 SGHNT and CDR2 YENEEA. DNA of the CDR3: TGTGCCAGCAGCTTTTACGGTTACACTGAAGCTTTCTTT. This codes for CASSFYGYTEAFF.

The CDR3 region has the DNA TGCGCCAGCAGCTTTGTGGGAGGGGGTAATGAGCAGTTCTTC. Protein product: CASSFVGGGNEQFF. The chain links TRBV5-1 to TRBJ2-1; TRBD2 might be the D (7 bases). The CDR3 spans 14 residues. Germline CDR1 is SGHRS and CDR2 is YFSETQ. V lost 2 bases to trimming and J lost 7 bases, with 13 bases between them.

The V call is TRBV7-9, the J call TRBJ2-2, with D hard to call. The CDR3 loop spans 15 amino acids. Per the germline V gene, CDR1 is SEHNR and CDR2 is FQNEAQ (reference sequence). V was shortened by 1 base and J by 10 bases, with 16 bases between the two germline ends. CDR3 sequence (DNA): TGTGCCAGCAGCTTAGTGCGTTATGAGGTAGAGGAGCTGTTTTTT. As protein: CASSLVRYEVEELFF.

This clone was detected only once. This chain connects TRBV19 to TRBJ1-1; D may be TRBD1 (5 bases). Germline assignment: CDR1 LNHDA and CDR2 SQIVND (reference sequence). Deletions cut 5 bases from V and 1 base from J, with 11 bases between. This CDR3 has 14 amino acids. The DNA for the CDR3 is TGTGCCAGTAGTCTTGGGGCTCCGAACACTGAAGCTTTCTTT. As protein: CASSLGAPNTEAFF.

This sequence joins TRBV9 and TRBJ2-7; 14 bases map to TRBD2. The J segment lost 5 bases and the V segment lost 4 bases, leaving 5 bases of the junction unmatched. CDR3 length: 15 residues. The V gene's germline CDR1 is SGDLS and CDR2 YYNGEE. CDR3 nucleotide sequence: TGTGCCAGCAGCTTGGGACTAGCGGGAGACCACGAGCAGTACTTC. Translated: CASSLGLAGDHEQYF.

The chain combines TRBV18 with TRBJ2-5; D remains ambiguous. CDR1 and CDR2 (germline): KGHSH, LQKENI. This CDR3 spans 12 amino acids. The CDR3 loop is CVSPLGLETQYF. The CDR3, as DNA: TGTGTTTCGCCGCTAGGATTGGAGACCCAGTACTTC. Full variable domain (outside the CDR3, taken from reference TRBV18 and TRBJ2-5): NAGVMQNPRHLVRRRGQEARLRCSPMKGHSHVYWYRQLPEEGLKFMVYLQKENIIDESGMPKERFSAEFPKEGPSILRIQQVVRGDSAAYFCVSPLGLETQYFGPGTRLLVL.

The rearrangement uses TRBV19 and TRBJ2-2, with a tentative D call TRBD2 (7 bases). Germline V lookup: CDR1 LNHDA, CDR2 SQIVND (reference sequence). This CDR3 region has 13 residues. V lost 10 bases and J lost 6, with 15 bases in between. CDR3 protein: CATGLGGAGELFF. DNA of the CDR3: TGTGCCACCGGACTAGGGGGGGCCGGGGAGCTGTTTTTT.

The V gene is TRBV6-5, the J gene TRBJ2-1; 9 bases align to TRBD2. The CDR3 covers 15 residues. Germline-derived CDR1 and CDR2 are MNHEY and SVGAGI. Losses at the gene ends were 6 bases for V and 8 bases for J; bases not matched to a gene: 11. CDR3 nucleotides: TGTGCCAGCAGCCCCGGCGGGAGGGGGGGATATGAGCAGTTCTTC. It specifies CASSPGGRGGYEQFF.

The V and J genes are TRBV7-9 and TRBJ1-1; D remains ambiguous. The V gene lost 5 bases and the J gene lost 5 bases, with 12 bases spanning the gap. This CDR3 region has 13 residues. Germline V gene sequence: CDR1 SEHNR, CDR2 FQNEAQ (reference sequence). This chain's CDR3 is CASSEIGGTEAFF. CDR3 DNA sequence: TGTGCCAGCAGCGAGATAGGCGGGACTGAAGCTTTCTTT.

Written as DNA, the CDR3 is TGCGCCAGCAGCGTCAGACTAGCGGTAAGACTATCCTCCTACAATGAGCAGTTCTTC. The encoded protein is CASSVRLAVRLSSYNEQFF. The chain recombines TRBV5-1 with TRBJ2-1; 9 bases map to TRBD2. Per germline, CDR1 SGHRS and CDR2 YFSETQ. Trimming cost V 4 bases and J 0 bases; bases outside gene matches: 14. The CDR3 sequence is 19 residues long.

The chain couples TRBV2 to TRBJ2-1; D is uncertain. CDR3 length: 11 amino acids. Germline CDR1 and CDR2: SNHLY and FYNNEI. Trimming shortened V by 4 bases and J by 7 bases, and 5 bases separated the two germline ends. The CDR3 region is CASSVTNEQFF. The CDR3 nucleotides are TGTGCCAGCAGTGTTACAAATGAGCAGTTCTTC.

The V and J genes are TRBV11-3 and TRBJ1-1; 7 bases agree with TRBD1. V was pared by 8 bases and J by 5 bases, with 8 bases of the junction left unmatched. Germline CDR1 SGHNT, CDR2 YENEEA. The CDR3 runs 13 residues. CDR3: CASSQGSGTEAFF. The DNA of the CDR3 is TGTGCCAGCTCACAGGGGTCTGGGACTGAAGCTTTCTTT.

This clone was found once. The genes are TRBV28 and TRBJ1-2; 7 bases are shared with TRBD1. V trimming: 6 bases; J trimming: 8 bases; junction bases outside the gene matches: 9. CDR1 and CDR2 from the germline V gene are MDHEN and SYDVKM. CDR3 length equals 13 residues. The CDR3 protein is CASSTSFRGGYTF. The CDR3 nucleotides read TGTGCCAGCAGCACATCCTTCAGGGGGGGCTACACCTTC.

This clone was seen only once. The CDR3 loop is CASRAEASGNTIYF. The CDR3 DNA reads as TGTGCCAGCAGAGCCGAGGCCTCTGGAAACACCATATATTTT. This rearrangement joins TRBV2 to TRBJ1-3; D is undetermined. The CDR3 covers 14 residues. CDR1 and CDR2 from the germline V gene are SNHLY and FYNNEI. Trimming removed 6 bases from V and 0 bases from J, with 9 bases in between.

This clone was seen only once. The chain recombines TRBV5-6 with TRBJ2-2, with 9 bases lining up with TRBD2. This CDR3 is built from 16 residues. Trimming took 0 bases from V and 7 from J; bases not matched to a gene: 7. Germline V gene sequence: CDR1 SGHDT, CDR2 YYEEEE. Written as DNA, the CDR3 is TGTGCCAGCAGCTTGGTGGCGGGAGGGCCGATCGGGGAGCTGTTTTTT. This gives the protein CASSLVAGGPIGELFF.